This entry concerns a single T cell receptor beta chain. The antigen is unknown. These data originate in a study of PD-L1 blockade in urothelial cancer. The wider study: The median T cell count in blood samples was roughly 140,000.

Findings of the study overall: More expansion of tumor-associated blood clones, seen at 3 weeks, marked durable-benefit patients. Below-median pretreatment blood TCR clonality predicted better survival.

Time point described: pretreatment peripheral blood. The protocol was immunoSEQ multiplex PCR, while the TCRdb copy is restricted to in-frame clones and leaves out a portion. The table shows tens of thousands of clones, with 84% occurring only once. The germline V gene has CDR1 SGHDT and CDR2 YYEEEE. Trimming took 0 bases from V and 1 from J, leaving 13 bases between them. CDR3 length equals 16 residues. The clonotype comes from a woman in her 70s with urothelial cancer. The chain links TRBV5-6 to TRBJ1-2, with a tentative D call TRBD1 (6 bases). The input for sequencing was PBMCs, taken around atezolizumab (anti-PD-L1) treatment. CDR3 bases: TGTGCCAGCAGCTTGGCCCCAGGGGCAGGTAACTATGGCTACACCTTC. Residues: CASSLAPGAGNYGYTF.